A single TCR beta chain is shown here with its context. This sample is part of a study of blood T cell repertoires in COVID-19. Study at large: T cells, B-cell-depleted T cells, or PBMCs supplied cDNA or gDNA.

This CDR3 has 14 amino acids. Germline V gives CDR1 SGDLS, CDR2 YYNGEE. The junction had 0 bases not matched to a gene; V was cut back by 3 bases and J by 7 bases. Authors' analysis steps: Researchers report that nucleated cell counts were estimated from reference gene primer amplification. Data came from immunoSEQ multiplex PCR; TCRdb stores just in-frame clones and leaves some out. V and J calls and clone size are given by that table; D and trimming were obtained from the DNA. This sample carries about 440,000 clones, about 91% of them seen once, and the ten largest clones take 10% to 15%. During active infection, Seattle patients enrolled and were then monitored through disease.

The TCR was taken from a woman aged 50 to 60 with COVID-19, enrolled during active disease. The genes are TRBV9 and TRBJ2-1; 14 bases fit TRBD2. Input material: peripheral blood. The CDR3 reads CASSGTSGRNEQFF. Written as DNA, the CDR3 is TGTGCCAGCAGCGGGACTAGCGGGAGGAATGAGCAGTTCTTC.